This T cell receptor (beta chain) was documented in a study of T cell responses to AZD1222 COVID-19 vaccine. About this clone itself: Antigen specificity is unknown.

V was clipped by 0 bases and J by 5 bases, with 8 bases between them. CDR1 MNHNY and CDR2 SVGAGI come from the germline V gene (reference sequence). The CDR3 spans 14 residues. Sequenced by immunoSEQ multiplex PCR; TCRdb stores in-frame clones only, minus some. The repertoire holds roughly 87,000 clones, with 89% as singletons. Study results and caveats: Baseline seropositivity characterized only a handful of AZD1222 recipients. It was only after the peak T cell response that any repertoires were sampled. White British ancestry dominated among donors, who included more females, and clonal diversity was possibly underestimated. Rises in breadth and depth of Spike-specific TCRs came after two AZD1222 doses.

This chain connects TRBV6-6 to TRBJ1-5; D is perhaps TRBD1 (5 bases). Sequences were derived from peripheral blood, sampled 28 days after the second AZD1222 dose. This receptor was taken from an adult who received the AZD1222 COVID-19 vaccine. DNA of the CDR3: TGTGCCAGCAGTTACTCGGGGGAGGATCAGCCCCAGCATTTT. Translating gives CASSYSGEDQPQHF.